This T cell receptor beta chain was obtained from a study of blood T cell repertoires in COVID-19. This clone was recorded only once. The CDR3 loop spans 12 amino acids. V lost 5 bases to trimming and J lost 6 bases, with 10 bases between them. From germline, CDR1 is MDHEN and CDR2 SYDVKM. Only in-frame clones appear in the TCRdb table, and some are missing; sequencing was by immunoSEQ multiplex PCR. Among hundreds of thousands of clones, about 87% were seen once, and the ten largest hold around 1.6%. Cohorts were based on clinical histories the participants reported. This chain uses TRBV28 with TRBJ1-1; tentative D call: TRBD1 (6 bases). What was sequenced was PBMCs or T cells enriched from blood (not recorded which). The receptor was derived from a woman between 50 and 59 years old who had recovered from COVID-19. The CDR3 DNA is TGTGCCAGCAGTCCAGGGGTGGCTGAAGCTTTCTTT. This gives the protein CASSPGVAEAFF.